A single sample is the source of the 12 T cell receptor beta chains below, sequenced in a study of T-cell reconstitution after alpha-beta-depleted transplantation in children. Unique molecular identifiers were used in preparing the TCRbeta library. TCRdb analysed the PCR reads with MiXCR anew, one entry per CDR3 protein. This sample carries about 610,000 distinct CDR3 sequences, 8% to 11% of them seen once, and the ten largest clones take about 4.3%. The sample here was PBMCs from the stem cell graft donor, taken from the stem cell graft. Receptors originate from a human donor who donated a stem cell graft to a child with acute myeloid leukemia.

This clonotype came up a few times. The genes are TRBV29-1 and TRBJ2-3, with 8 positions matching TRBD1. With 1 base clipped from V and 5 bases from J, the junction kept 11 bases outside the gene matches. Per the germline V gene, CDR1 is SQVTM and CDR2 is ANQGSEA. CDR3 size: 16 residues. The CDR3 loop is CSVEGDRPKGKDTQYF. DNA for the CDR3: TGCAGCGTTGAAGGGGACAGGCCTAAGGGTAAAGATACGCAGTATTTT.

This clonotype was seen many times. J is TRBJ2-1 and V is TRBV15; D possibly corresponds to TRBD1 (5 bases). The ends were cut back, 1 base at V and 1 base at J, with 11 bases in the middle. Per germline, CDR1 LNHNV and CDR2 YYDKDF (reference sequence). CDR3 size: 16 residues. The CDR3 sequence: CATSRGARESYNEQFF. In DNA form, the CDR3 reads TGTGCCACCAGCAGAGGAGCCAGGGAATCCTACAATGAGCAGTTCTTC.

The rearrangement links TRBV29-1 to TRBJ2-3; 9 nucleotides match TRBD1. With V trimmed by 2 bases and J by 0 bases, 18 bases remained unmatched. Germline V gene sequence: CDR1 SQVTM, CDR2 ANQGSEA. The CDR3 loop spans 20 amino acids. CDR3 protein: CSVELKAGTGNFWSTDTQYF. CDR3 DNA: TGCAGCGTTGAATTAAAAGCCGGGACAGGGAACTTTTGGAGCACAGATACGCAGTATTTT.

This clonotype was picked up many times. V usage is TRBV6-1 and J usage is TRBJ2-3; 7 bases line up with TRBD2. Germline-derived CDR1 and CDR2 are MNHNS and SASEGT. This CDR3 is 16 amino acids long. V trimming: 6 bases; J trimming: 2 bases; junction bases outside the gene matches: 11. CDR3 DNA: TGTGCCAGCAGCCGTAGCGCCAGCGGGAACACAGATACGCAGTATTTT. Translated, it gives CASSRSASGNTDTQYF.

The genes are TRBV5-1 and TRBJ2-3; 7 nucleotides align to TRBD1. This CDR3 contains 15 residues. Germline lookup yields CDR1 SGHRS and CDR2 YFSETQ. Trimming at V came to 0 bases and at J to 1 base, leaving 2 bases not matched to a gene. The CDR3 DNA reads TGCGCCAGCAGCTTGGTAGGGACAGGCACAGATACGCAGTATTTT. It yields the protein CASSLVGTGTDTQYF. The variable domain in full, completed from reference TRBV5-1 and TRBJ2-3, reads KAGVTQTPRYLIKTRGQQVTLSCSPISGHRSVSWYQQTPGQGLQFLFEYFSETQRNKGNFPGRFSGRQFSNSRSEMNVSTLELGDSALYLCASSLVGTGTDTQYFGPGTRLTVL.

This sequence joins TRBV7-3 and TRBJ2-5; D is ambiguous. CDR1 and CDR2 from the germline V gene are SGHTA and FQGTGA. This CDR3 region has 15 residues. Trimming took off 1 base at V and 2 bases at J, with 11 bases between the two ends. As DNA, the CDR3 is TGTGCCAGCAGCTTAAGTGGTGGTCCTCAAGAGACCCAGTACTTC. It yields the protein CASSLSGGPQETQYF.

The genes are TRBV6-2 or TRBV6-3 and TRBJ2-4; D remains ambiguous. Germline CDR1 and CDR2: MNHEY and SVGEGT. Trimming cost V 5 bases and J 0 bases, with 14 bases left between them. This CDR3 comprises 16 residues. CDR3 coding DNA: TGTGCCAGCAGTAACCATGCTGACAAAGCCAAAAACATTCAGTACTTC. This codes for CASSNHADKAKNIQYF.

There are a few counts of this clonotype. The CDR3, as DNA: TGTGCCAGCAGTTACTCAGGGGCCGTCACCGGGGAGCTGTTTTTT. This sequence encodes CASSYSGAVTGELFF. This chain joins TRBV6-5 and TRBJ2-2; perhaps TRBD1 as D (5 bases). The V and J ends lost 0 bases and 4 bases respectively, with 9 bases between them. This CDR3 is built from 15 residues. The germline V gene encodes CDR1 MNHEY and CDR2 SVGAGI.

The sample holds a few counts of this clonotype. The chain couples TRBV9 to TRBJ2-1, with no clear D. The ends were cut back, 2 bases at V and 5 bases at J, with 20 bases in the middle. The length of the CDR3 is 17 residues. CDR1 is SGDLS, CDR2 YYNGEE, per germline. CDR3 DNA sequence: TGTGCCAGCAGCGTTGGGCCCGGCCCTCCACTCGACAATGAGCAGTTCTTC. Amino acid sequence: CASSVGPGPPLDNEQFF.

The V call is TRBV2, the J call TRBJ2-2; 11 bases map to TRBD2. V lost 6 bases, J lost 0 bases, and 6 bases stayed unmatched. The CDR3 is 17 amino acids. From germline, CDR1 is SNHLY and CDR2 FYNNEI. CDR3 loop: CASSPGLAETNTGELFF. The DNA of the CDR3 is TGTGCCAGCAGCCCGGGACTAGCGGAAACGAACACCGGGGAGCTGTTTTTT.

This clonotype showed up just a few times. The chain couples TRBV4-2 to TRBJ1-6, with D possibly matching TRBD1 (6 bases). The CDR3 runs 16 residues. Germline-derived CDR1 and CDR2 are LGHNA and YNFKEQ. V lost 1 base and J lost 6, with 13 bases in between. The CDR3 DNA reads TGTGCCAGCAGCCAAGGAGGGGGGAGCATTAATTCACCCCTCCACTTT. Translation: CASSQGGGSINSPLHF.

This clonotype has more than one count but fewer than ten. The chain joins TRBV6-1 to TRBJ2-1; 9 bases align to TRBD2. V was clipped by 6 bases and J by 0 bases; unmatched bases: 6. Germline V gene data show CDR1 as MNHNS and CDR2 as SASEGT. This CDR3 contains 16 residues. The DNA for the CDR3 is TGTGCCAGCAGCCGGACTAGCGTCAACTCCTACAATGAGCAGTTCTTC. This codes for CASSRTSVNSYNEQFF.